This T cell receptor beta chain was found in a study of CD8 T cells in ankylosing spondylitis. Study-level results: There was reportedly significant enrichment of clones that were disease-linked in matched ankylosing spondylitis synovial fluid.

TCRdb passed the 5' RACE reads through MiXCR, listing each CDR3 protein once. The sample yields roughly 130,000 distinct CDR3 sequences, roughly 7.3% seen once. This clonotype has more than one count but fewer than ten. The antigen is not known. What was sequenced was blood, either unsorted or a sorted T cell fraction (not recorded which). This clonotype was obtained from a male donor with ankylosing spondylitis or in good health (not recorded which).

The chain's CDR3 is CASRGGTGWGYGYTF. CDR3 bases: TGTGCCAGCAGAGGGGGGACAGGGTGGGGCTATGGCTACACCTTC. The chain recombines TRBV12-3 or TRBV12-4 with TRBJ1-2; TRBD1 matches at 9 bases. V shed 6 bases and J 4 bases; nucleotides not matched to a gene: 9. This CDR3 is 15 amino acids long.